A selection of T cell receptor beta chains follows, all from one sample in a study of blood T cell repertoires in COVID-19. The table came from immunoSEQ multiplex PCR; TCRdb's copy has only in-frame clones and leaves some out. Seen here are 200,000 to 250,000 clones, around 89% observed once, and the top ten hold under 5%. The specimen sequenced was PBMCs or T cells enriched from blood (not recorded which). The receptors were sampled from a woman aged 25 to 45 who had recovered from COVID-19. Each CDR3 is given with its conserved first and last residue. Each record gives: D gene, V gene, clone size, J gene, CDR3 protein, CDR3 DNA. D genes are given only for firm matches. Not all rows give a size; the values are once, few, many and, for expanded clones, a class.

TRBD1	TRBV18	-	TRBJ1-4	CASSVRQGQNEKLFF	TGTGCCAGCTCAGTCCGACAGGGGCAAAATGAAAAACTGTTTTTT
TRBD1	TRBV11-2	-	TRBJ1-2	CASSTRTGGIYGYTF	TGTGCCAGCAGCACCCGGACAGGGGGCATCTATGGCTACACCTTC
TRBD1	TRBV4-3	-	TRBJ2-7	CASSQGRTGGYEQYF	TGCGCCAGCAGCCAAGGTAGGACAGGGGGCTACGAGCAGTACTTC
TRBD2	TRBV28	-	TRBJ2-5	CASTLGLATAGTQYF	TGTGCCAGCACCCTGGGACTAGCTACCGCCGGTACCCAGTACTTC
-	TRBV2	-	TRBJ1-1	CATRQVIDTEAFF	TGTGCCACCCGACAGGTTATCGACACTGAAGCTTTCTTT
-	TRBV28	-	TRBJ1-1	CASTIAGVGITEAFF	TGTGCCAGCACAATCGCGGGAGTGGGGATCACTGAAGCTTTCTTT
-	TRBV28	-	TRBJ2-7	CASSIPQGIAYEQYF	TGTGCCAGCAGTATACCTCAGGGAATTGCTTACGAGCAGTACTTC
-	TRBV29-1	once	TRBJ1-1	CSVGRNTEAFF	TGCAGCGTTGGGAGGAACACTGAAGCTTTCTTT
TRBD1	TRBV27	-	TRBJ1-4	CASSPGLITGANEKLFF	TGTGCCAGCAGTCCGGGCCTTATAACAGGGGCTAATGAAAAACTGTTTTTT
-	TRBV20-1	-	TRBJ1-2	CSARVLYF	TGCAGTGCTAGAGTGCTATACTTC
TRBD1	TRBV2	once	TRBJ1-4	CASSQWDRVDF	TGTGCCAGCAGCCAATGGGACAGGGTGGACTTT
TRBD1	TRBV10-3	-	TRBJ1-4	CAISKTGATTNEKLFF	TGTGCCATCAGTAAGACAGGGGCCACAACTAATGAAAAACTGTTTTTT
-	TRBV19	-	TRBJ1-4	CASSVHTAEGEKLFF	TGTGCCAGTAGTGTCCACACCGCCGAGGGTGAAAAACTGTTTTTT
-	TRBV11-3	-	TRBJ1-1	CASSLEGATEAFF	TGTGCCAGCAGCTTAGAGGGGGCCACTGAAGCTTTCTTT
TRBD1	TRBV11-1	-	TRBJ1-2	CASSLGTGADYYGYTF	TGTGCCAGCAGCTTGGGGACAGGGGCGGACTATTATGGCTACACCTTC
TRBD2	TRBV7-2	-	TRBJ2-1	CASSSGTSRYNEQFF	TGTGCCAGCAGCTCCGGGACTAGCCGATACAATGAGCAGTTCTTC
-	TRBV3-1/TRBV3-2	-	TRBJ1-1	CASSAPGEGTEAFF	TGTGCCAGCAGCGCCCCCGGAGAGGGCACTGAAGCTTTCTTT
-	TRBV5-1	-	TRBJ1-5	CASSLSGDLSNQPQHF	TGCGCCAGCAGCTTGTCAGGGGACCTTAGCAATCAGCCCCAGCATTTT
TRBD1	TRBV24-1	-	TRBJ1-5	CATSAGGEQPQHF	TGTGCCACCAGTGCAGGGGGCGAACAGCCCCAGCATTTT
-	TRBV29-1	-	TRBJ2-7	CSVEVQASYEQYF	TGCAGCGTTGAAGTACAGGCCTCCTACGAGCAGTACTTC
TRBD1	TRBV5-4	once	TRBJ1-2	CASSSPGQGDGYTF	TGTGCCAGCAGCTCTCCGGGACAGGGCGATGGCTACACCTTC
-	TRBV21-1	-	TRBJ2-7	CASSIGQISSYEQYF	TGTGCCAGCAGCATAGGACAGATATCCTCCTACGAGCAGTACTTC
-	TRBV28	-	TRBJ2-7	CASEHQGLTYEQYF	TGTGCCAGTGAGCATCAGGGGTTGACCTACGAGCAGTACTTC
-	TRBV6-5	-	TRBJ1-2	CASRSGTESSYGYTF	TGTGCCAGCAGGTCCGGGACTGAAAGTTCCTATGGCTACACCTTC
TRBD2	TRBV19	-	TRBJ2-1	CASSSPGLVFNEQFF	TGTGCCAGTAGTTCGCCGGGACTAGTTTTCAATGAGCAGTTCTTC
TRBD1	TRBV30	once	TRBJ1-6	CAWAGTGVSPLHF	TGTGCCTGGGCCGGGACAGGGGTATCACCCCTCCACTTT
-	TRBV18	-	TRBJ1-1	CASSRTGQPYEAFF	TGTGCCAGCTCACGAACTGGACAGCCATATGAAGCTTTCTTT
-	TRBV5-1	-	TRBJ2-3	CASSARDTNTISTDTQYF	TGCGCCAGCAGCGCCCGGGACACTAATACCATTAGCACAGATACGCAGTATTTT
-	TRBV30	few	TRBJ2-5	CAWRITGIQETQYF	TGTGCCTGGAGGATCACAGGGATCCAAGAGACCCAGTACTTC
TRBD1	TRBV6-5	-	TRBJ1-1	CASSYLTGGSTEAFF	TGTGCCAGCAGTTACTTGACAGGGGGGAGCACTGAAGCTTTCTTT
TRBD2	TRBV3-1/TRBV3-2	few	TRBJ2-5	CASSQAASGQETQYF	TGTGCCAGCAGCCAAGCGGCTAGCGGCCAAGAGACCCAGTACTTC
-	TRBV10-3	-	TRBJ2-1	CAISEIGGANEQFF	TGTGCCATCAGTGAAATAGGGGGAGCCAATGAGCAGTTCTTC
TRBD1	TRBV28	-	TRBJ2-7	CASSLDRGYEQYF	TGTGCCAGCTCCCTGGACAGGGGCTACGAGCAGTACTTC
TRBD1	TRBV7-2	-	TRBJ2-7	CASSPDRGGGYEQYF	TGTGCCAGCAGCCCCGACAGGGGAGGTGGTTACGAGCAGTACTTC
-	TRBV7-3	few	TRBJ2-7	CASSLFASYEQYF	TGTGCCAGCAGCTTATTCGCGTCCTACGAGCAGTACTTC
-	TRBV9	-	TRBJ1-4	CASSSPGVGGEKLFF	TGTGCCAGCAGCTCCCCCGGGGTAGGCGGGGAAAAACTGTTTTTT
-	TRBV7-2	-	TRBJ1-6	CASSKTGGGSPLHF	TGTGCCAGCAGCAAGACAGGTGGCGGTTCACCCCTCCACTTT
-	TRBV24-1	-	TRBJ1-1	CAAGQGLNTEAFF	TGTGCCGCCGGCCAGGGTTTGAACACTGAAGCTTTCTTT
-	TRBV7-2	-	TRBJ1-4	CASSLGGTLNEKLFF	TGTGCCAGCAGCTTAGGTGGGACACTAAATGAAAAACTGTTTTTT
TRBD2	TRBV5-8	few	TRBJ2-7	CASSFGTSGRGEQYF	TGTGCCAGCAGCTTTGGGACTAGCGGGAGAGGCGAGCAGTACTTC
TRBD1	TRBV11-3	once	TRBJ2-7	CASSYGTDYEQYF	TGTGCCAGCAGTTACGGGACAGACTACGAGCAGTACTTC